These 9 T cell receptor beta chains came from one sample sequenced in a study of blood T cell repertoires in COVID-19. TCRdb keeps only in-frame clones here, not all; method: immunoSEQ multiplex PCR. The data contain about 130,000 clones, about 88% of them singletons. Sequencing was carried out using peripheral blood. Receptors originate from an elderly woman with acute or convalescent COVID-19.

V and J are TRBV24-1 and TRBJ2-5, with 14 bases fitting TRBD2. The CDR3 spans 16 residues. Germline values: CDR1 KGHDR, CDR2 SFDVKD. Trimming at V came to 6 bases and at J to 3 bases, leaving 5 bases not matched to a gene. CDR3 protein: CATSLAGLAGEETQYF. The CDR3 DNA reads as TGTGCCACCAGTCTCGCGGGACTAGCGGGAGAAGAGACCCAGTACTTC.

The chain couples TRBV25-1 to TRBJ2-2; weak D call: TRBD2 (6 bases). V lost 1 base, J lost 5 bases, and 14 bases lay in between. CDR3 length: 16 residues. Germline V gives CDR1 MGHDK, CDR2 SYGVNS. CDR3 sequence (DNA): TGTGCCAGCAGTGAATTTAACGGGGGTCTTACCGGGGAGCTGTTTTTT. It translates to CASSEFNGGLTGELFF.

This clone was picked up a small number of times. The chain joins TRBV29-1 to TRBJ1-1; D unclear. The CDR3 is 10 residues long. V shed 1 base and J shed 7 bases, with 4 bases lying between them. CDR1 and CDR2 (germline): SQVTM, ANQGSEA. This chain's CDR3 is CSVEVNEAFF. In DNA form, the CDR3 reads TGCAGCGTTGAAGTAAATGAAGCTTTCTTT.

V is TRBV28 and J is TRBJ1-2; D not resolved. Germline V gene sequence: CDR1 MDHEN, CDR2 SYDVKM. Trimming pared 3 bases from V and 7 bases from J, leaving 9 bases between. The CDR3 contains 12 residues. CDR3 residues: CASSLPLGGYTF. CDR3 in DNA: TGTGCCAGCAGTTTGCCCCTCGGTGGCTACACCTTC.

The rearrangement joins TRBV3-1 (or the pseudogene TRBV3-2) to TRBJ1-3, with TRBD1 matching over 8 bases. Germline CDR1 LGHDT, CDR2 YNNKEL (reference sequence). This CDR3 has 15 amino acids. V lost 1 base, J lost 4 bases, and 3 bases stayed unmatched. DNA for the CDR3: TGTGCCAGCAGCCAAGCACAGGGGGGAGGAAACACCATATATTTT. Its protein product is CASSQAQGGGNTIYF.

This CDR3 is CAITPPGVDGYTF. In DNA, the CDR3 is TGTGCCATCACCCCCCCAGGGGTGGATGGCTACACCTTC. The chain has TRBV10-3 and TRBJ1-2, with D perhaps matching TRBD1 (6 bases). Germline CDR1 is ENHRY and CDR2 is SYGVKD. Trimming stripped 7 bases from V and 6 bases from J, with 15 bases between. The length of the CDR3 is 13 residues.

The V and J genes are TRBV5-1 and TRBJ1-5; possibly TRBD1 for D (6 bases). The germline V gene has CDR1 SGHRS and CDR2 YFSETQ. Trimming removed 2 bases at V and 2 bases at J, with 11 bases between. This CDR3 is 15 amino acids long. The CDR3 is CASSLGGSGNQPQHF. In DNA, the CDR3 is TGCGCCAGCAGCTTAGGGGGTTCAGGCAATCAGCCCCAGCATTTT.

The chain links TRBV19 to TRBJ2-2; TRBD1 aligns across 7 bases. Germline CDR1 LNHDA, CDR2 SQIVND (reference sequence). V lost 5 bases, J lost 7 bases, and 10 bases stayed unmatched. CDR3 length: 15 residues. The CDR3 coding sequence is TGTGCCAGTAGTGTGTACAGGGGAGTGGGCGGGGAGCTGTTTTTT. It yields the protein CASSVYRGVGGELFF.

The rearrangement uses TRBV19 and TRBJ2-7, with TRBD2 matching 8 bases. CDR1 and CDR2 (germline): LNHDA, SQIVND (reference sequence). After removal of 3 bases from V and 1 base from J, the junction contained 5 bases not matched to a gene. The CDR3 is 15 residues long. The CDR3 reads CASSMERGYSYEQYF. The CDR3 bases are TGTGCCAGTAGTATGGAGCGGGGGTATTCCTACGAGCAGTACTTC.